Shown below are 12 T cell receptor beta chains from a single sample sequenced in a study of blood T cell repertoires in COVID-19. Generated by immunoSEQ multiplex PCR, the TCRdb table keeps only in-frame clones and is missing some. The table lists 350,000 to 400,000 clones, roughly 90% of them singletons, with around 0.94% in the top ten. The sample taken for sequencing was PBMCs or T cells enriched from blood (not recorded which). These receptors were taken from a woman between 35 and 50 years old who had been exposed to COVID-19.

This chain uses TRBV5-1 with TRBJ2-2; TRBD2 matches at 12 bases. V gave up 0 bases and J gave up 6 bases; unmatched junction bases: 6. Germline V lookup: CDR1 SGHRS, CDR2 YFSETQ. The CDR3 loop spans 17 amino acids. The CDR3 DNA sequence: TGCGCCAGCAGCTTGGTCGTTGCTAGCGGGGGGGCCGGGGAGCTGTTTTTT. As protein: CASSLVVASGGAGELFF. The whole variable domain, remainder taken from reference TRBV5-1 and TRBJ2-2, is KAGVTQTPRYLIKTRGQQVTLSCSPISGHRSVSWYQQTPGQGLQFLFEYFSETQRNKGNFPGRFSGRQFSNSRSEMNVSTLELGDSALYLCASSLVVASGGAGELFFGEGSRLTVL.

V and J are TRBV5-6 and TRBJ1-3; D is uncertain. The V end lost 0 bases, the J end lost 4 bases, and 14 bases lay between the germline ends. The CDR3 runs to 16 residues. The germline CDR1 and CDR2 sequences are SGHDT and YYEEEE. The CDR3 DNA sequence: TGTGCCAGCAGCTTGGCCCGCGGAATCTCGGGAAACACCATATATTTT. Its translation is CASSLARGISGNTIYF.

This chain uses TRBV6-4 with TRBJ2-6; 9 nucleotides agree with TRBD1. V lost 9 bases to trimming and J lost 6 bases; unmatched junction nucleotides: 12. Germline assignment: CDR1 MRHNA and CDR2 SNTAGT. This CDR3 has 16 amino acids. The CDR3 reads CARRDRRQGEANVLTF. CDR3 in DNA: TGTGCCAGGAGAGACCGACGACAGGGGGAGGCCAACGTCCTGACTTTC.

The CDR3 coding sequence is TGTGCCAGCAGTTTCAGGGGGCGGGATCAGCCCCAGCATTTT. Its protein is CASSFRGRDQPQHF. The chain employs TRBV27 and TRBJ1-5; 8 bases match TRBD1. Germline CDR1 reads MNHEY; CDR2 reads SMNVEV (reference sequence). This CDR3 comprises 14 residues. Trimming removed 3 bases from V and 5 bases from J; junction bases left unmatched: 3.

This chain connects TRBV15 to TRBJ1-3, with D uncertain. The CDR3 sequence is 15 residues long. Trimming stripped 0 bases from V and 3 bases from J, with 9 bases between. CDR1 is LNHNV and CDR2 is YYDKDF in the germline V gene (reference sequence). The CDR3 reads CATSRDLFRGNTIYF. CDR3 sequence (DNA): TGTGCCACCAGCAGAGATCTCTTCCGTGGAAACACCATATATTTT. The complete variable domain, with remaining parts taken from reference TRBV15 and TRBJ1-3, reads DAMVIQNPRYQVTQFGKPVTLSCSQTLNHNVMYWYQQKSSQAPKLLFHYYDKDFNNEADTPDNFQSRRPNTSFCFLDIRSPGLGDTAMYLCATSRDLFRGNTIYFGEGSWLTVV.

V is TRBV9 and J is TRBJ2-3; D possibly corresponds to TRBD2 (5 bases). From germline, CDR1 is SGDLS and CDR2 YYNGEE. Trimming removed 4 bases at V and 4 bases at J, with 13 bases between. The length of the CDR3 is 14 residues. The CDR3 region is CASSPSGVADTQYF. The CDR3 coding sequence is TGTGCCAGCAGCCCTTCCGGGGTGGCAGATACGCAGTATTTT.

The count of this clone is one. This CDR3 reads CASTLGGESFGYTF. The CDR3, as DNA: TGTGCCAGCACCCTCGGCGGGGAAAGCTTTGGCTACACCTTC. The gene calls are TRBV7-9 and TRBJ1-2; unclear D gene. Germline V CDR1 and CDR2: SEHNR, FQNEAQ (reference sequence). CDR3 length: 14 amino acids. Between the trimmed V and J ends, which lost 7 bases and 7 bases, there was a span of 19 bases.

V is TRBV11-3 and J is TRBJ1-1; 7 nucleotides align to TRBD1. The CDR3 length is 18 residues. In germline, CDR1 is SGHNT, CDR2 YENEEA. V shed 4 bases, J shed 2 bases, and the junction held 16 bases outside the gene matches. This chain's CDR3 is CASSSRFRSGTVNTEAFF. The CDR3 DNA is TGTGCCAGCAGCTCAAGATTCCGTTCTGGGACAGTTAACACTGAAGCTTTCTTT.

V is TRBV30 and J is TRBJ1-2, with D possibly matching TRBD1 (6 bases). The CDR3 length is 12 residues. CDR1 GTSNPN and CDR2 SVGIG come from the germline V gene (reference sequence). Trimming took off 5 bases at V and 7 bases at J, with 14 bases between the two ends. CDR3 amino acids: CAWETGPLGYTF. CDR3 nucleotides: TGTGCCTGGGAAACAGGGCCTCTTGGCTACACCTTC.

This chain connects TRBV30 to TRBJ1-5; a weak D match, TRBD1 (5 bases). The CDR3 has 14 amino acids. Per the germline V gene, CDR1 is GTSNPN and CDR2 is SVGIG (reference sequence). The V and J ends lost 0 bases and 2 bases respectively, with 8 bases between them. CDR3 DNA sequence: TGTGCCTGGAGTGTTCTGGGGCGCAATCAGCCCCAGCATTTT. Translated: CAWSVLGRNQPQHF.

The J gene is TRBJ1-5, the V gene TRBV2; tentative D call: TRBD1 (6 bases). The CDR3 has 15 amino acids. Between the trimmed V and J ends, which lost 2 bases and 2 bases, there was a span of 10 bases. Germline loops: CDR1 SNHLY, CDR2 FYNNEI. The CDR3 is CASSEMRTGNQPQHF. CDR3 in DNA: TGTGCCAGCAGTGAAATGAGGACAGGCAATCAGCCCCAGCATTTT.

The rearrangement uses TRBV9 and TRBJ2-2; 11 bases fit TRBD2. The CDR3 is made up of 17 amino acids. Germline V gives CDR1 SGDLS, CDR2 YYNGEE. Germline trimming cut 3 bases from V and 6 bases from J; bases unmatched to any gene: 10. The CDR3 DNA follows: TGTGCCAGCAGCGGTAGCGGGGGGGCTATATGGGCCGGGGAGCTGTTTTTT. It translates to CASSGSGGAIWAGELFF.